The 18 T cell receptor beta chains given below trace back to one sample, sequenced in a study of blood T cell repertoires in COVID-19 (dated by TCRdb to about 2020). The receptor library was made with the immunoSEQ multiplex PCR assay. TCRdb stores this immuneACCESS table with in-frame sequences only. Part of the clones is absent; in the studies checked, under half of the shortfall reflects unresolved V genes, and no reason is known for the rest. Recorded for this sample are about 110,000 clones; around 84% of them occurred a single time. Less than 3.5% of the sample is held by the ten biggest clonotypes. Sequences were obtained from peripheral blood. The receptors here all came from a man in his forties or fifties with acute or convalescent COVID-19.

The CDR3 protein is CASSPARGNPNTGELFF. The CDR3 coding sequence is TGTGCCAGCAGCCCCGCCAGGGGGAACCCGAACACCGGGGAGCTGTTTTTT. This chain links TRBV7-9 with TRBJ2-2, with 7 bases identical to TRBD1. CDR1 is SEHNR and CDR2 is FQNEAQ in the germline V gene (reference sequence). Germline trimming cut 5 bases from V and 0 bases from J; bases unmatched to any gene: 9. The CDR3 totals 17 residues.

This clone came up once. The chain has TRBV27 and TRBJ1-2; D is unclear. Germline V gives CDR1 MNHEY, CDR2 SMNVEV (reference sequence). V lost 2 bases to trimming and J lost 4 bases, with 11 bases between them. This CDR3 comprises 14 residues. In DNA form, the CDR3 reads TGTGCCAGCAGTTTAATGGCCAGCGTCTATGGCTACACCTTC. Residues: CASSLMASVYGYTF.

The genes are TRBV24-1 and TRBJ1-1; D might be TRBD1 (6 bases). Germline-derived CDR1 and CDR2 are KGHDR and SFDVKD. V was clipped by 2 bases and J by 3 bases, with 9 bases between them. There are 14 residues in the CDR3. The CDR3 bases are TGTGCCACCAGTGATTCTCACAGGGACACTGAAGCTTTCTTT. This encodes CATSDSHRDTEAFF.

As regards this clone: Other nucleotide sequences in the sample specify the same CDR3. CDR3 coding DNA: TGTGCCAGCAGCCGGGACAGGAACACTGAAGCTTTCTTT. This encodes CASSRDRNTEAFF. V gene TRBV7-2 combines with J gene TRBJ1-1, with 7 bases fitting TRBD1. The V gene's germline CDR1 is SGHTA and CDR2 FQGNSA. The junction had 1 base not matched to a gene; V was cut back by 5 bases and J by 1 base. The CDR3 has 13 amino acids.

This clone was seen a few times. The chain links TRBV4-1 to TRBJ2-7; TRBD2 matches 16 bases. There are 17 residues in the CDR3. The germline V gene encodes CDR1 MGHRA and CDR2 YSYEKL. J was trimmed by 2 bases and V by 4 bases; bases with no gene match: 5. The CDR3 DNA sequence: TGCGCCAGCAGCCCGGGACTAGCGGGGGGGCTAGCCTACGAGCAGTACTTC. Its translation is CASSPGLAGGLAYEQYF.

The chain joins TRBV11-2 to TRBJ1-2, with D perhaps matching TRBD1 (6 bases). CDR3 length equals 13 residues. Germline V gene sequence: CDR1 SGHAT, CDR2 FQNNGV. V dropped 0 bases and J dropped 8 bases, with 10 bases sitting between them. The CDR3 spells CASSLEGGGGYTF. The CDR3, as DNA: TGTGCCAGCAGCTTAGAGGGGGGGGGCGGCTACACCTTC.

This chain joins TRBV9 and TRBJ2-7; 10 bases align to TRBD2. Germline-derived CDR1 and CDR2 are SGDLS and YYNGEE. Trimming cost V 3 bases and J 5 bases; bases outside gene matches: 5. The CDR3 runs to 14 residues. DNA of the CDR3: TGTGCCAGCAGCGGTAGCGGGGGGTCGGACGAGCAGTACTTC. Its translation is CASSGSGGSDEQYF.

This chain uses TRBV7-2 with TRBJ2-1; a weak D match, TRBD2 (6 bases). Trimming shortened V by 1 base and J by 2 bases, and 15 bases separated the two germline ends. CDR1 and CDR2 from the germline V gene are SGHTA and FQGNSA. The CDR3 consists of 17 residues. CDR3 residues: CASSLVGGEATYNEQFF. The DNA of the CDR3 is TGTGCCAGCAGCTTAGTCGGCGGGGAGGCTACCTACAATGAGCAGTTCTTC.

The chain uses TRBV2 and TRBJ1-5; the D gene is possibly TRBD1 (6 bases). Looked up from germline, CDR1 is SNHLY and CDR2 is FYNNEI. CDR3 length: 13 residues. Deletions cut 10 bases from V and 3 bases from J, with 13 bases between. CDR3 residues: CATGQSLNQPQHF. The CDR3, as DNA: TGTGCCACGGGACAATCACTCAATCAGCCCCAGCATTTT.

This clone was observed a single time. CDR3 protein: CASSQAGGTDTQYF. The CDR3 coding sequence is TGCGCCAGCAGCCAAGCGGGGGGCACAGATACGCAGTATTTT. The rearrangement links TRBV5-1 to TRBJ2-3; 8 positions match TRBD2. Germline CDR1 reads SGHRS; CDR2 reads YFSETQ. The CDR3 loop spans 14 amino acids. Trimming cost V 4 bases and J 1 base; bases outside gene matches: 2.

This chain uses TRBV24-1 with TRBJ1-5, with 7 bases aligning to TRBD1. The germline V gene encodes CDR1 KGHDR and CDR2 SFDVKD. This CDR3 is 18 amino acids long. V shed 2 bases, J shed 0 bases, and the junction held 9 bases outside the gene matches. This CDR3 reads CATSDSSTGRNSNQPQHF. CDR3 nucleotides: TGTGCCACCAGTGATTCATCGACAGGGAGAAATAGCAATCAGCCCCAGCATTTT.

The genes are TRBV5-1 and TRBJ2-1; 10 bases are a match to TRBD2. V was clipped by 1 base and J by 5 bases; unmatched bases: 3. This CDR3 is 15 amino acids long. Germline-derived CDR1 and CDR2 are SGHRS and YFSETQ. In DNA, the CDR3 is TGCGCCAGCAGCTTGACTAGCGGGGCAAACAATGAGCAGTTCTTC. Amino acids: CASSLTSGANNEQFF. The full variable domain, rest sourced from reference TRBV5-1 and TRBJ2-1, is KAGVTQTPRYLIKTRGQQVTLSCSPISGHRSVSWYQQTPGQGLQFLFEYFSETQRNKGNFPGRFSGRQFSNSRSEMNVSTLELGDSALYLCASSLTSGANNEQFFGPGTRLTVL.

This sequence joins TRBV30 and TRBJ2-1, with D tentatively TRBD2 (7 bases). This CDR3 is built from 13 residues. The V end was cut by 2 bases, the J end by 6 bases, with 11 bases between. CDR1 GTSNPN and CDR2 SVGIG come from the germline V gene (reference sequence). CDR3 nucleotide sequence: TGTGCCTGGAGTAGGGGGGGGGTCAATGAGCAGTTCTTC. It translates to CAWSRGGVNEQFF. The variable domain in full, completed from reference TRBV30 and TRBJ2-1, reads SQTIHQWPATLVQPVGSPLSLECTVEGTSNPNLYWYRQAAGRGLQLLFYSVGIGQISSEVPQNLSASRPQDRQFILSSKKLLLSDSGFYLCAWSRGGVNEQFFGPGTRLTVL.

V gene TRBV30 combines with J gene TRBJ2-2, with unresolved D. Trimming left V 3 bases short and J 6 bases short, with 11 bases between. Germline V CDR1 and CDR2: GTSNPN, SVGIG (reference sequence). This CDR3 comprises 13 residues. The CDR3 spells CAWSAHSSGELFF. DNA of the CDR3: TGTGCCTGGAGCGCCCACTCATCCGGGGAGCTGTTTTTT. The variable domain in full, with the rest retrieved from reference TRBV30 and TRBJ2-2, is SQTIHQWPATLVQPVGSPLSLECTVEGTSNPNLYWYRQAAGRGLQLLFYSVGIGQISSEVPQNLSASRPQDRQFILSSKKLLLSDSGFYLCAWSAHSSGELFFGEGSRLTVL.

The sample holds one count of this clone. V is TRBV25-1 and J is TRBJ2-3; D possibly corresponds to TRBD2 (7 bases). Germline V gene lookup returns CDR1 MGHDK and CDR2 SYGVNS. The CDR3 runs 12 residues. V lost 3 bases to trimming and J lost 10 bases, with 11 bases between them. The CDR3 spells CASSDGGGAQYF. The CDR3 nucleotides read TGTGCCAGCAGTGATGGGGGGGGCGCGCAGTATTTT.

The V call is TRBV9, the J call TRBJ2-2, with 9 bases identical to TRBD1. The CDR3 is 16 residues long. V dropped 1 base and J dropped 4; count of bases not matched to a gene: 5. Germline V gene sequence: CDR1 SGDLS, CDR2 YYNGEE. The CDR3 nucleotides read TGTGCCAGCAGCGTAATACAGGGGGCCGGCACCGGGGAGCTGTTTTTT. Translating gives CASSVIQGAGTGELFF.

The chain couples TRBV5-1 to TRBJ2-3; 11 bases map to TRBD2. V gave up 6 bases and J gave up 2 bases; unmatched junction bases: 8. Germline loops: CDR1 SGHRS, CDR2 YFSETQ. CDR3 size: 16 residues. CDR3 DNA sequence: TGCGCCAGCAACTTTTTAGCGGGGGGGAACACAGATACGCAGTATTTT. This translates into CASNFLAGGNTDTQYF.

The chain employs TRBV5-5 and TRBJ2-2; 10 bases fit TRBD1. CDR3 size: 16 residues. Trimming cost V 0 bases and J 9 bases; bases outside gene matches: 8. Germline V gives CDR1 SGHKS, CDR2 YYEKEE (reference sequence). Written as DNA, the CDR3 is TGTGCCAGCAGCTTGGACCGGGACAGGGGTCGAAGGGAGCTGTTTTTT. Translated, it gives CASSLDRDRGRRELFF.